The source of this T cell receptor beta chain is a study of T-cell reconstitution after alpha-beta-depleted transplantation in children. Study conclusions and caveats: In some patients, recipient T cells and intrathymic progenitors surviving conditioning explained high day-60 diversity. It was reported that alpha-beta T cells came from several hundred expanded graft clones (about two months after transplant). Once a year had passed after transplant, T-cell counts and diversity came mostly from newly produced T cells.

This CDR3 is 14 amino acids long. V lost 4 bases, J lost 2 bases, and 11 bases lay in between. TCRbeta library construction was performed incorporating unique molecular identifiers. TCRdb reprocessed the PCR reads via MiXCR and lists one record per CDR3 protein. The sample lists about 980,000 distinct CDR3 sequences, less than 30% seen once, with about 28% in the top ten. Turning to this clonotype: Its antigen remains unknown.

The TCR sequence derives from a boy under two years old who had a stem cell transplant for SCID, so the T cells may come from the graft donor. The chain carries TRBV12-3 or TRBV12-4 and TRBJ2-5, with D unclear. The input for sequencing was PBMCs, mostly from graft donor cells, taken 360 days after TCRalphabeta/CD19-depleted stem cell transplant. The CDR3, as DNA: TGTGCCAGCAGTTCATCACAGATACAAGAGACCCAGTACTTC. Translating gives CASSSSQIQETQYF.